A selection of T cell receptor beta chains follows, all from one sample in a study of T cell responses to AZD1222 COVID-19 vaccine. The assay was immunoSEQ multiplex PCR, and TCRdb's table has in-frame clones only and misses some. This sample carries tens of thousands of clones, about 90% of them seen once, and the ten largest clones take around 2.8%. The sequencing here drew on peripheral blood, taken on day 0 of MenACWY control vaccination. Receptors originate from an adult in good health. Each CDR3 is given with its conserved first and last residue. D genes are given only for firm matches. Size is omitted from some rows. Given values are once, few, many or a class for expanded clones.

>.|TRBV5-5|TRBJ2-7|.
CASSLTYEQYF
TGTGCCAGCAGCCTCACATACGAGCAGTACTTC
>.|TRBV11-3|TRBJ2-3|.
CASSLGTDTQYF
TGTGCCAGCAGCTTAGGGACAGATACGCAGTATTTT
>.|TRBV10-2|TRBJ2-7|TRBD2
CASSESNRGVYEQYF
TGCGCCAGCAGTGAGTCGAACCGGGGGGTTTACGAGCAGTACTTC
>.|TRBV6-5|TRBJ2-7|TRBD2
CASSISARSGAEQYF
TGTGCCAGCAGTATTTCGGCTAGAAGCGGGGCCGAGCAGTACTTC
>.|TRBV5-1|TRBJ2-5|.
CASSLNPAETQYF
TGCGCCAGCAGCTTAAACCCAGCAGAGACCCAGTACTTC
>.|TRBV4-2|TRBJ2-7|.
CASSQDLDAPNLYEQYF
TGTGCCAGCAGCCAAGATCTTGATGCTCCTAATTTGTACGAGCAGTACTTC
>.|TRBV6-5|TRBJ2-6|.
CASTQGWSGANVLTF
TGTGCCAGCACCCAGGGCTGGTCCGGGGCCAACGTCCTGACTTTC
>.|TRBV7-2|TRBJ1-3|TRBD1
CASSLTTGRPGNTIYF
TGTGCCAGCAGCTTAACGACAGGGAGGCCTGGAAACACCATATATTTT
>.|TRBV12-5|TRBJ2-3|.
CASGRRYGDTQYF
TGTGCTAGTGGACGACGGTACGGAGATACGCAGTATTTT
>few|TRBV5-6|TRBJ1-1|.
CASSLGRSAGTEAFF
TGTGCCAGCAGCTTGGGCCGGAGTGCGGGCACTGAAGCTTTCTTT
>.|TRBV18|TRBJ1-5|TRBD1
CASSPPGQGPNQPQHF
TGTGCCAGCTCACCACCGGGACAGGGTCCCAATCAGCCCCAGCATTTT
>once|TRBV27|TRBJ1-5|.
CASSSSEYQPQHF
TGTGCCAGCAGTTCCTCCGAATATCAGCCCCAGCATTTT
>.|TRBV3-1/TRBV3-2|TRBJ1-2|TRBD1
CASSQETRDRALWLLGTF
TGTGCCAGCAGCCAAGAGACCCGGGACAGGGCTCTATGGCTACTGGGGACCTTC
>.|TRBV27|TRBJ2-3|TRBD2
CASSFSPASGVTDTQYF
TGTGCCAGCAGTTTTTCCCCGGCTAGCGGGGTTACAGATACGCAGTATTTT
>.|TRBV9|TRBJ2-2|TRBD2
CASSEPGLGSGGELFF
TGTGCCAGCAGCGAACCGGGACTAGGATCCGGCGGGGAGCTGTTTTTT
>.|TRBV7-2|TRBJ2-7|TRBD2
CASSPQPRQSGGPGEQYF
TGTGCCAGCAGCCCACAGCCAAGGCAAAGCGGGGGGCCCGGCGAGCAGTACTTC
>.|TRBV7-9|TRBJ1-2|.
CASSGQSLYGYTF
TGTGCCAGCAGCGGTCAAAGCCTCTATGGCTACACCTTC
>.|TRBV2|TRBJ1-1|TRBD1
CANAGQGNSEAFF
TGTGCCAACGCGGGACAGGGTAATTCCGAAGCTTTCTTT
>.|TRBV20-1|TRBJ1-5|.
CSASSRADNQPQHF
TGCAGTGCTAGTTCCAGGGCGGACAATCAGCCCCAGCATTTT
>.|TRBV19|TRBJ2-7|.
CASSSQETYEQYF
TGTGCCAGTAGTTCCCAGGAAACCTACGAGCAGTACTTC
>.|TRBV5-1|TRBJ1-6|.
CASSPIQGVGNSPLHF
TGCGCCAGCAGCCCGATCCAGGGCGTAGGGAATTCACCCCTCCACTTT
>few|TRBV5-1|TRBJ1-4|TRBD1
CASSLEGDRVDEKLFF
TGCGCCAGCAGCCTGGAGGGAGACAGGGTGGATGAAAAACTGTTTTTT
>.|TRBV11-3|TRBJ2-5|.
CASSTGFLGTQETQYF
TGTGCCAGCAGCACGGGGTTCCTCGGGACACAAGAGACCCAGTACTTC
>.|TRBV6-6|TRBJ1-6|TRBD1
CASSPRTGNSPLHF
TGTGCCAGCAGTCCCCGGACAGGGAATTCACCCCTCCACTTT
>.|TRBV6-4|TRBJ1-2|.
CASSAEQGPYGYTF
TGTGCCAGCAGTGCTGAGCAGGGACCCTATGGCTACACCTTC
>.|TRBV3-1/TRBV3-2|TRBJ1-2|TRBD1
CASSQPTGGGYTF
TGTGCCAGCAGCCAACCGACAGGGGGAGGCTACACCTTC
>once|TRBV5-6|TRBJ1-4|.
CASSLWQPDWNEKLFF
TGTGCCAGCAGCTTGTGGCAGCCCGACTGGAATGAAAAACTGTTTTTT
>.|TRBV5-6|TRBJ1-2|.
CASRFAGSWIQSGDYGYTF
TGTGCCAGCAGGTTTGCTGGCAGCTGGATCCAAAGCGGGGACTATGGCTACACCTTC
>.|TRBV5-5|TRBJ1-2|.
CASSRYTGSYGYTF
TGTGCCAGCAGCAGATACACAGGGTCCTATGGCTACACCTTC
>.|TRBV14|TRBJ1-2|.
CASSQLGGIRYGYTF
TGTGCCAGCAGCCAACTGGGGGGAATACGCTATGGCTACACCTTC
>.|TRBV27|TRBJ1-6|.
CASSPLPRPTYNSPLHF
TGTGCCAGCAGTCCCCTACCGCGACCGACGTATAATTCACCCCTCCACTTT
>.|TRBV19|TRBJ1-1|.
CASSIAGRVRNTEAFF
TGTGCCAGTAGTATAGCCGGCAGGGTGAGGAACACTGAAGCTTTCTTT
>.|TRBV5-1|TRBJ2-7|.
CASSRQDSPRNEQYF
TGCGCCAGCAGCCGCCAGGACAGCCCTCGGAACGAGCAGTACTTC
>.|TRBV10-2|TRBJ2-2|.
CASSDQPRANTGELFF
TGCGCCAGCAGTGATCAGCCCCGCGCGAACACCGGGGAGCTGTTTTTT
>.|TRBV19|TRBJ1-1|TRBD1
CASSWVDRSGTEAFF
TGTGCCAGTAGTTGGGTGGACAGGTCCGGCACTGAAGCTTTCTTT
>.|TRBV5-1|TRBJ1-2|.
CASSLDGSSNYGYTF
TGCGCCAGCAGCTTGGACGGGAGTTCTAACTATGGCTACACCTTC
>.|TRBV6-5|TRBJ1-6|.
CASTMGESSSPLHF
TGTGCCAGCACCATGGGGGAAAGCAGTTCACCCCTCCACTTT
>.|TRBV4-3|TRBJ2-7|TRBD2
CASSQDREGSYYEQYF
TGCGCCAGCAGCCAAGATAGGGAGGGTAGCTACTACGAGCAGTACTTC
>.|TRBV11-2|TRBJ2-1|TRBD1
CASSLGTGSALGFNEQFF
TGTGCCAGCAGCTTAGGGACAGGGTCTGCTCTTGGGTTCAATGAGCAGTTCTTC